One sample yielded the 7 T cell receptor beta chains listed below, sequenced in a study of vaccination and CD4 T cells after COVID-19. No antigens are known for them. Indicated treatment: roughly ten-day PBMC culture with coronavirus spike peptide pools or control peptides (ViraFEST assay). Sequenced with the Oncomine TCR Beta short-read assay was DNA taken from cultured CD4+ T cells. Each CDR3 protein gets one entry after TCRdb re-called the PCR reads with MiXCR. The data contain about 21,000 distinct CDR3 sequences, around 40% of them singletons. The starting material was CD4+ T cells from blood, cultured in vitro, obtained before SARS-CoV-2 vaccination. The receptor source for this set is a human donor who received a COVID-19 vaccine.

Only one count was recorded for this clonotype. The chain couples TRBV2 to TRBJ1-3; D is undetermined. Germline V gene sequence: CDR1 SNHLY, CDR2 FYNNEI. This CDR3 is built from 11 residues. V lost 8 bases and J lost 5, with 7 bases in between. CDR3 DNA sequence: TGTGCCAGCGGCATCAGAAACACCATATATTTT. It is translated as CASGIRNTIYF. The complete variable domain, with remaining parts taken from reference TRBV2 and TRBJ1-3, reads EPEVTQTPSHQVTQMGQEVILRCVPISNHLYFYWYRQILGQKVEFLVSFYNNEISEKSEIFDDQFSVERPDGSNFTLKIRSTKLEDSAMYFCASGIRNTIYFGEGSWLTVV.

J is TRBJ1-1 and V is TRBV20-1, with TRBD1 matching 8 bases. V was pared by 6 bases and J by 5 bases, with 14 bases of the junction left unmatched. The CDR3 is made up of 15 amino acids. The germline V gene has CDR1 DFQATT and CDR2 SNEGSKA (reference sequence). For the CDR3, the DNA is TGCAGTGCCACTCCCGGGACAGGCCCGGGGACTGAAGCTTTCTTT. Translating gives CSATPGTGPGTEAFF.

The chain links TRBV2 to TRBJ2-7, with D maybe TRBD2 (6 bases). Germline CDR1 and CDR2: SNHLY and FYNNEI. V dropped 7 bases and J dropped 2 bases, with 18 bases sitting between them. The CDR3 length is 15 residues. CDR3 amino acids: CASTKTGTPAYEQYF. DNA for the CDR3: TGTGCCAGCACTAAAACCGGGACTCCCGCCTACGAGCAGTACTTC. Using reference TRBV2 and TRBJ2-7 for the parts outside the CDR3, the full variable domain is EPEVTQTPSHQVTQMGQEVILRCVPISNHLYFYWYRQILGQKVEFLVSFYNNEISEKSEIFDDQFSVERPDGSNFTLKIRSTKLEDSAMYFCASTKTGTPAYEQYFGPGTRLTVT.

This clonotype was observed a handful of times. The CDR3 loop reads CATSDTGDSYGYTF. In DNA, the CDR3 is TGTGCCACCAGTGATACGGGGGACAGTTATGGCTACACCTTC. The V call is TRBV24-1, the J call TRBJ1-2, with TRBD1 matching 7 bases. V shed 3 bases and J 5 bases; nucleotides not matched to a gene: 5. Germline CDR1 reads KGHDR; CDR2 reads SFDVKD. CDR3 length: 14 amino acids.

This sequence joins TRBV7-7 and TRBJ2-5; D is undetermined. The V end was cut by 5 bases, the J end by 4 bases, with 11 bases between. The CDR3 runs to 13 residues. From germline, CDR1 is SSHAT and CDR2 FNYEAQ (reference sequence). CDR3 residues: CASSGSLGETQYF. Written as DNA, the CDR3 is TGTGCCAGCAGCGGTAGCCTGGGAGAGACCCAGTACTTC.

This clonotype appeared a few times. This rearrangement joins TRBV20-1 to TRBJ2-3, with 7 bases matching TRBD2. V shed 1 base and J 0 bases; nucleotides not matched to a gene: 7. The CDR3 loop spans 16 amino acids. In germline, CDR1 is DFQATT, CDR2 SNEGSKA (reference sequence). The CDR3 loop is CSARVASGSSTDTQYF. CDR3 DNA: TGCAGTGCTAGAGTGGCTAGCGGATCTAGCACAGATACGCAGTATTTT.

This clonotype was detected a few times. The gene calls are TRBV7-2 and TRBJ1-2, with D uncertain. With 2 bases removed from V and 0 bases from J, the gap between germline ends came to 13 bases. Germline V lookup: CDR1 SGHTA, CDR2 FQGNSA. This CDR3 has 16 residues. The CDR3, as DNA: TGTGCCAGCAGCTTATCTTACACGCTGGCTAACTATGGCTACACCTTC. Translating gives CASSLSYTLANYGYTF.